The 30 T cell receptor beta chains below come from one sample, sequenced in a study of blood T cell repertoires in COVID-19. Produced via immunoSEQ multiplex PCR; TCRdb's table is partial and in-frame only. This table holds under 75,000 clones, 75% to 85% found once. Sequencing input: peripheral blood. The receptors here all came from a woman aged 55-69 years with acute or convalescent COVID-19.

The chain combines TRBV4-1 with TRBJ2-1; 7 nucleotides align to TRBD2. Germline lookup yields CDR1 MGHRA and CDR2 YSYEKL. The V segment lost 4 bases and the J segment 10 bases; nucleotides outside the gene matches: 7. The CDR3 covers 13 residues. This CDR3 reads CASSRPGGWEQFF. For the CDR3, the DNA is TGCGCCAGCAGCCGCCCCGGGGGGTGGGAGCAGTTCTTC.

The chain recombines TRBV9 with TRBJ1-5; tentatively, D is TRBD1 (5 bases). The CDR3 covers 13 residues. The germline V and J ends were trimmed by 2 bases and 6 bases, with 9 bases remaining between them. Germline CDR1 and CDR2: SGDLS and YYNGEE. The CDR3 spells CASSVGAGQPQHF. DNA for the CDR3: TGTGCCAGCAGCGTTGGGGCCGGTCAGCCCCAGCATTTT.

This clone was detected once. V and J are TRBV7-2 and TRBJ2-1; the D is unclear. V was trimmed by 2 bases and J by 0 bases, leaving 11 bases between them. CDR3 length: 16 amino acids. Germline CDR1 and CDR2: SGHTA and FQGNSA. For the CDR3, the DNA is TGTGCCAGCAGCTTAAGTGGGCACAACTCCTACAATGAGCAGTTCTTC. Translation: CASSLSGHNSYNEQFF.

The chain joins TRBV20-1 to TRBJ2-1; 12 positions match TRBD2. After removal of 3 bases from V and 5 bases from J, the junction contained 8 bases not matched to a gene. This CDR3 contains 16 residues. The germline CDR1 and CDR2 sequences are DFQATT and SNEGSKA (reference sequence). DNA for the CDR3: TGCAGTGCTAGTAGTCCAGGACTAGCGGGACACAATGAGCAGTTCTTC. Its translation is CSASSPGLAGHNEQFF.

This chain connects TRBV7-9 to TRBJ2-5; no definite D call. In germline, CDR1 is SEHNR, CDR2 FQNEAQ (reference sequence). V was pared by 5 bases and J by 5 bases, with 12 bases between. This CDR3 is 13 amino acids long. Here the CDR3 reads CASSPPRSETQYF. In DNA form, the CDR3 reads TGTGCCAGCAGCCCTCCTAGGTCGGAGACCCAGTACTTC.

The chain links TRBV6-6 to TRBJ1-1; TRBD1 aligns across 9 bases. Unmatched junction bases numbered 10, after V lost 3 bases and J lost 5 bases. Germline CDR1 reads MNHNY; CDR2 reads SVGAGI (reference sequence). This CDR3 has 16 residues. The DNA of the CDR3 is TGTGCCAGCAGTTATATTACAGGGGGCGCGGGGACTGAAGCTTTCTTT. This encodes CASSYITGGAGTEAFF.

This sequence joins TRBV4-2 and TRBJ2-5; tentative D call: TRBD1 (6 bases). Germline V gene data show CDR1 as LGHNA and CDR2 as YNFKEQ. The CDR3 has 16 residues. Trimming stripped 3 bases from V and 0 bases from J, with 14 bases between. The CDR3 sequence is CASSHSETGYQETQYF. Written as DNA, the CDR3 is TGTGCCAGCAGCCATTCGGAAACAGGGTACCAAGAGACCCAGTACTTC.

J is TRBJ2-3 and V is TRBV28; 8 nucleotides align to TRBD2. Germline lookup yields CDR1 MDHEN and CDR2 SYDVKM. This CDR3 is 19 amino acids long. The J segment lost 4 bases and the V segment lost 4 bases, leaving 19 bases of the junction unmatched. In nucleotides, the CDR3 is TGTGCCAGCAGTTCCCGTGTTGGTAGCGGGGCAAACTTGGCAGATACGCAGTATTTT. Its protein product is CASSSRVGSGANLADTQYF.

The genes are TRBV5-4 and TRBJ2-5; TRBD2 matches 12 bases. The CDR3 consists of 14 residues. The V gene end was trimmed by 5 bases and the J gene end by 5 bases; junction bases not matched to a gene: 4. Germline CDR1 SGHNT, CDR2 YYREEE (reference sequence). DNA for the CDR3: TGTGCCAGCAGTCAAACTAGCGGGGGGGAGACCCAGTACTTC. Amino acid sequence: CASSQTSGGETQYF.

The table lists this clone with a count of one. This sequence joins TRBV6-5 and TRBJ2-1; tentatively, D is TRBD2 (6 bases). Germline CDR1 reads MNHEY; CDR2 reads SVGAGI. V lost 11 bases and J 0 bases, leaving 14 bases between the germline ends. This CDR3 region has 14 residues. CDR3 sequence (DNA): TGTGCCGTCCTAAGCGGGCCCTCCTACAATGAGCAGTTCTTC. This sequence encodes CAVLSGPSYNEQFF.

The chain joins TRBV15 to TRBJ1-4; TRBD1 aligns across 8 bases. CDR1 and CDR2 (germline): LNHNV, YYDKDF (reference sequence). This CDR3 spans 16 amino acids. The junction had 6 bases not matched to a gene; V was cut back by 2 bases and J by 4 bases. The chain's CDR3 is CATSRSRTGNNEKLFF. The CDR3 bases are TGTGCCACCAGCAGATCCAGGACAGGGAATAATGAAAAACTGTTTTTT. Supplemented by reference TRBV15 and TRBJ1-4, the full variable domain reads DAMVIQNPRYQVTQFGKPVTLSCSQTLNHNVMYWYQQKSSQAPKLLFHYYDKDFNNEADTPDNFQSRRPNTSFCFLDIRSPGLGDTAMYLCATSRSRTGNNEKLFFGSGTQLSVL.

The V gene is TRBV7-9, the J gene TRBJ1-5, with D perhaps matching TRBD1 (6 bases). The germline V and J ends were trimmed by 5 bases and 7 bases, with 12 bases remaining between them. The CDR3 extends over 13 amino acids. Germline loops: CDR1 SEHNR, CDR2 FQNEAQ (reference sequence). The CDR3 loop is CASSAYRDQPQHF. For the CDR3, the DNA is TGTGCCAGCAGCGCCTACAGGGACCAGCCCCAGCATTTT.

The chain recombines TRBV27 with TRBJ2-3, with D possibly being TRBD1 (5 bases). Trimming left V 5 bases short and J 0 bases short, with 15 bases between. Germline-derived CDR1 and CDR2 are MNHEY and SMNVEV (reference sequence). The CDR3 is 16 amino acids. The CDR3: CASSPTGPTSTDTQYF. The CDR3 bases are TGTGCCAGCAGTCCCACAGGACCAACGAGCACAGATACGCAGTATTTT.

The J gene is TRBJ1-4, the V gene TRBV27, with 7 positions matching TRBD1. Per the germline V gene, CDR1 is MNHEY and CDR2 is SMNVEV (reference sequence). The V and J ends lost 7 bases and 7 bases, in that order; junction bases with no gene match: 9. CDR3 length: 14 amino acids. The CDR3 loop is CASKRGHEGEKLFF. The CDR3, as DNA: TGTGCCAGCAAGAGGGGGCATGAGGGTGAAAAACTGTTTTTT.

This clone has just a few counts. The chain combines TRBV4-3 with TRBJ1-2; 9 bases align to TRBD1. The germline V gene encodes CDR1 LGHNA and CDR2 YSLEER. V shed 0 bases and J 8 bases; nucleotides not matched to a gene: 7. The length of the CDR3 is 15 residues. The CDR3 protein is CASSQEAGTGLGYTF. The DNA for the CDR3 is TGCGCCAGCAGCCAAGAGGCCGGGACAGGGCTGGGCTACACCTTC.

The rearrangement uses TRBV2 and TRBJ1-2; D not resolved. V was cut by 2 bases and J by 8 bases, with 9 bases left in between. The V gene's germline CDR1 is SNHLY and CDR2 FYNNEI. This CDR3 is 12 amino acids long. The CDR3 protein is CASSESPRGYTF. The CDR3 DNA reads as TGTGCCAGCAGTGAAAGTCCGAGGGGCTACACCTTC.

V gene TRBV11-1 combines with J gene TRBJ2-1; D is uncertain. V lost 8 bases to trimming and J lost 10 bases, with 18 bases between them. Looked up from germline, CDR1 is SGHAT and CDR2 is FQDESV (reference sequence). This CDR3 comprises 13 residues. The CDR3: CASGLGSIIEQFF. The CDR3 DNA reads as TGTGCCAGCGGGCTGGGTTCTATTATAGAGCAGTTCTTC.

The J gene is TRBJ1-3, the V gene TRBV2; TRBD1 is a possible D gene (6 bases). V was shortened by 4 bases and J by 7 bases, with 14 bases between the two germline ends. CDR3 length: 14 residues. Germline assignment: CDR1 SNHLY and CDR2 FYNNEI. Here the CDR3 DNA reads TGTGCCAGCAGTGTACAGGGTAATACCAACACCATATATTTT. Protein sequence: CASSVQGNTNTIYF. The full variable domain, completed using reference TRBV2 and TRBJ1-3, is EPEVTQTPSHQVTQMGQEVILRCVPISNHLYFYWYRQILGQKVEFLVSFYNNEISEKSEIFDDQFSVERPDGSNFTLKIRSTKLEDSAMYFCASSVQGNTNTIYFGEGSWLTVV.

The rearrangement links TRBV3-1 (or the pseudogene TRBV3-2) to TRBJ1-1, with D maybe TRBD1 (5 bases). Germline V gene sequence: CDR1 LGHDT, CDR2 YNNKEL (reference sequence). CDR3 size: 14 residues. The V gene lost 11 bases and the J gene lost 6 bases, with 22 bases spanning the gap. Here the CDR3 DNA reads TGTGCCTCCACTGGGGCAGGGTTCGTCCCTGAAGCTTTCTTT. Translated, it gives CASTGAGFVPEAFF.

The chain recombines TRBV10-3 with TRBJ2-5; TRBD1 is a possible D gene (5 bases). The CDR3 extends over 13 amino acids. Trimming cost V 7 bases and J 1 base, with 10 bases left between them. The germline gives CDR1 ENHRY, CDR2 SYGVKD. CDR3 in DNA: TGTGCCATCACCGACAGTCGCCAAGAGACCCAGTACTTC. Its protein is CAITDSRQETQYF.

This chain links TRBV7-2 with TRBJ2-1; 13 bases line up with TRBD2. Germline lookup yields CDR1 SGHTA and CDR2 FQGNSA. The CDR3 totals 17 residues. V lost 0 bases and J lost 7; bases outside the gene matches: 6. The CDR3 coding sequence is TGTGCCAGCAGCTTAGCGCTACTAGCGGGGGGGCCGAATGAGCAGTTCTTC. Its translation is CASSLALLAGGPNEQFF.

The V and J genes are TRBV6-5 and TRBJ1-3; TRBD1 agrees at 8 bases. The CDR3 is 14 residues long. The V gene's germline CDR1 is MNHEY and CDR2 SVGAGI. V lost 8 bases and J lost 3; bases outside the gene matches: 6. Here the CDR3 reads CASLQGGGGNTIYF. The CDR3 bases are TGTGCCAGCCTACAGGGGGGAGGTGGAAACACCATATATTTT.

The chain employs TRBV2 and TRBJ2-3; 10 bases align to TRBD2. The CDR3 is made up of 15 amino acids. V gave up 8 bases and J gave up 3 bases; unmatched junction bases: 8. Germline V gene lookup returns CDR1 SNHLY and CDR2 FYNNEI. CDR3 coding DNA: TGTGCCAGCGGCGGGGAGCGGGGGGGAACAGATACGCAGTATTTT. Protein product: CASGGERGGTDTQYF.

In this sample, this clone turned up once. The chain carries TRBV7-6 and TRBJ2-1; 13 bases align to TRBD2. The CDR3 is made up of 16 amino acids. CDR1 is SGHVS, CDR2 FNYEAQ, per germline. J lost 5 bases, V lost 1 base, and 2 bases had no gene match. The CDR3 region has the DNA TGTGCCAGCAGCTTAGGACTAGCGGGGGGCAACAATGAGCAGTTCTTC. This encodes CASSLGLAGGNNEQFF.

This clone showed up just a few times. This chain links TRBV4-1 with TRBJ1-1; maybe TRBD1 (5 bases). This CDR3 is 15 amino acids long. V was trimmed by 4 bases and J by 2 bases, leaving 14 bases between them. Germline CDR1 MGHRA, CDR2 YSYEKL. The CDR3 spells CASSLIDSLNTEAFF. In DNA form, the CDR3 reads TGCGCCAGCAGCCTAATTGACAGCCTAAACACTGAAGCTTTCTTT.

V is TRBV27 and J is TRBJ1-2, with 9 bases fitting TRBD1. CDR3 length equals 15 residues. Per germline, CDR1 MNHEY and CDR2 SMNVEV (reference sequence). The trim removed 5 bases at V and 2 bases at J, leaving 6 bases unmatched. CDR3 DNA sequence: TGTGCCAGCAGTCCCGGGACAGGGATGAACTATGGCTACACCTTC. Its translation is CASSPGTGMNYGYTF.

This chain uses TRBV7-3 with TRBJ2-1; 11 positions match TRBD2. J gave up 7 bases and V 3 bases, and 5 bases lay outside the gene matches. The germline V gene encodes CDR1 SGHTA and CDR2 FQGTGA. The CDR3 has 15 residues. CDR3 sequence reads: CASSFLAGGLNEQFF. CDR3 nucleotides: TGTGCCAGCAGCTTCTTAGCGGGGGGGCTGAATGAGCAGTTCTTC.

V and J are TRBV11-2 and TRBJ2-2; 8 nucleotides align to TRBD1. The junction had 8 bases not matched to a gene; V was cut back by 10 bases and J by 1 base. The CDR3 contains 15 residues. Germline V gene sequence: CDR1 SGHAT, CDR2 FQNNGV. CDR3 protein: CANHPGGRNTGELFF. In DNA, the CDR3 is TGTGCCAACCACCCAGGGGGCCGGAACACCGGGGAGCTGTTTTTT.

This chain uses TRBV4-1 with TRBJ1-5; D call uncertain. Trimming shortened V by 0 bases and J by 0 bases, and 12 bases separated the two germline ends. From germline, CDR1 is MGHRA and CDR2 YSYEKL. The CDR3 has 17 amino acids. CDR3 region: CASSQDVVGLSNQPQHF. CDR3 DNA sequence: TGCGCCAGCAGCCAAGATGTGGTAGGACTTAGCAATCAGCCCCAGCATTTT.

The chain links TRBV7-2 to TRBJ1-2, with unresolved D. This CDR3 has 16 residues. Germline V gives CDR1 SGHTA, CDR2 FQGNSA. With 1 base removed from V and 7 bases from J, the gap between germline ends came to 19 bases. In nucleotides, the CDR3 is TGTGCCAGCAGCTTAGTATCGGTCGGACCCGCGGGTGGCTACACCTTC. Translation gives CASSLVSVGPAGGYTF. Full variable domain (missing parts from reference TRBV7-2 and TRBJ1-2): GAGVSQSPSNKVTEKGKDVELRCDPISGHTALYWYRQSLGQGLEFLIYFQGNSAPDKSGLPSDRFSAERTGGSVSTLTIQRTQQEDSAVYLCASSLVSVGPAGGYTFGSGTRLTVV.